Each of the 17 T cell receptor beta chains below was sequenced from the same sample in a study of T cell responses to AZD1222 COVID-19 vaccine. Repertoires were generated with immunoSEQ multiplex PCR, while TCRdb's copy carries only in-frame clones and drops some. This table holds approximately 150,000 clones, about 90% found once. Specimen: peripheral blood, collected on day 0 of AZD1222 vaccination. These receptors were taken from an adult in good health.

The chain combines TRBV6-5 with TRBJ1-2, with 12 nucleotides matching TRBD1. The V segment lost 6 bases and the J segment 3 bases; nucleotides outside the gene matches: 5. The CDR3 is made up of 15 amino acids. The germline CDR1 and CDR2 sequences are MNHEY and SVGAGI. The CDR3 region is CASRLGQGADYGYTF. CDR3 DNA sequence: TGTGCCAGCAGACTGGGACAGGGGGCTGACTATGGCTACACCTTC.

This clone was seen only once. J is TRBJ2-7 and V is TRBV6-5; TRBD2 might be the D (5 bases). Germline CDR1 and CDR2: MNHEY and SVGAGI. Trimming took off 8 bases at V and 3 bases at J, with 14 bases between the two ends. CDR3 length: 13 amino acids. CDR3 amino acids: CASQSEGGYEQYF. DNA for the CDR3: TGTGCCAGCCAAAGTGAGGGTGGCTACGAGCAGTACTTC.

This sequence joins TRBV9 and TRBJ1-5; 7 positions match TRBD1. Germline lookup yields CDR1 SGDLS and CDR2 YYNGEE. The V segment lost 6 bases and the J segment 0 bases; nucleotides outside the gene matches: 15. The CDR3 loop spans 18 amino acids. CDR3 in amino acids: CASKKSRTGNFSNQPQHF. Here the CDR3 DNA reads TGTGCCAGCAAAAAATCCAGGACAGGAAATTTTAGCAATCAGCCCCAGCATTTT. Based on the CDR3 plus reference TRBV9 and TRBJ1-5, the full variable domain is DSGVTQTPKHLITATGQRVTLRCSPRSGDLSVYWYQQSLDQGLQFLIQYYNGEERAKGNILERFSAQQFPDLHSELNLSSLELGDSALYFCASKKSRTGNFSNQPQHFGDGTRLSIL.

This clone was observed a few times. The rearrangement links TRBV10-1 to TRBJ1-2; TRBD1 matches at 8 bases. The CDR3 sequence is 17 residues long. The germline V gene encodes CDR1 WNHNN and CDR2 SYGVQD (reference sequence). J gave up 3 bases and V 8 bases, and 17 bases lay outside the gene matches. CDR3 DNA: TGCGCCAGCTCGGACAGGGAGCTCACCCACTCCCACTATGGCTACACCTTC. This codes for CASSDRELTHSHYGYTF.

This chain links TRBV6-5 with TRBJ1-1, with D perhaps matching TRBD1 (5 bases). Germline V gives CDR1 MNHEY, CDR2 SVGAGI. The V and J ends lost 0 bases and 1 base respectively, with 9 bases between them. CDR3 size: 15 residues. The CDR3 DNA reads TGTGCCAGCAGTTACTCGAGTCAGGGGAACACTGAAGCTTTCTTT. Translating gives CASSYSSQGNTEAFF.

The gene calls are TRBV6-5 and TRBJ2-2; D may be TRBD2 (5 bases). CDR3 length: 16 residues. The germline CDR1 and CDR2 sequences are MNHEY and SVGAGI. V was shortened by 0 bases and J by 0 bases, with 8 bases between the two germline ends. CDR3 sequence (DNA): TGTGCCAGCAGTTACTCGAATAGCGCGAACACCGGGGAGCTGTTTTTT. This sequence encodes CASSYSNSANTGELFF.

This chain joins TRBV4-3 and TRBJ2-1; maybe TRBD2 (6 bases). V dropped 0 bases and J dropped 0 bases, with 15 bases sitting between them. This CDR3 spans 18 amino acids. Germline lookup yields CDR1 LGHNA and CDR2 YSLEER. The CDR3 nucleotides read TGCGCCAGCAGCCAAGACGTGGGCGGGATGAGCTCCTACAATGAGCAGTTCTTC. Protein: CASSQDVGGMSSYNEQFF.

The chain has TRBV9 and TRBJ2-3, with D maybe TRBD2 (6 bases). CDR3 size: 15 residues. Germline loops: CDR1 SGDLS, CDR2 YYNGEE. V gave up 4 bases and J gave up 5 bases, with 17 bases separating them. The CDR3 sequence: CASSPPGAREDTQYF. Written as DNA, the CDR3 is TGTGCCAGCAGCCCCCCGGGAGCCAGGGAAGATACGCAGTATTTT. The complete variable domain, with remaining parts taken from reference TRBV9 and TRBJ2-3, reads DSGVTQTPKHLITATGQRVTLRCSPRSGDLSVYWYQQSLDQGLQFLIQYYNGEERAKGNILERFSAQQFPDLHSELNLSSLELGDSALYFCASSPPGAREDTQYFGPGTRLTVL.

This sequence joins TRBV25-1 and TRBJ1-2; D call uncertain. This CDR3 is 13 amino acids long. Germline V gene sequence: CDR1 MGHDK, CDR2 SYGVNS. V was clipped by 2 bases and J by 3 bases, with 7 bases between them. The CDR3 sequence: CASSETVDYGYTF. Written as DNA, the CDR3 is TGTGCCAGCAGTGAAACGGTAGACTATGGCTACACCTTC.

The CDR3 DNA reads as TGTGCCAGCAGCCCACTCCTCAGCGGGAATAATGTTTACGAGCAGTACTTC. As protein: CASSPLLSGNNVYEQYF. The chain joins TRBV7-6 to TRBJ2-7; 7 bases fit TRBD2. The CDR3 spans 17 residues. The J segment lost 4 bases and the V segment lost 5 bases, leaving 17 bases of the junction unmatched. Germline V gene sequence: CDR1 SGHVS, CDR2 FNYEAQ.

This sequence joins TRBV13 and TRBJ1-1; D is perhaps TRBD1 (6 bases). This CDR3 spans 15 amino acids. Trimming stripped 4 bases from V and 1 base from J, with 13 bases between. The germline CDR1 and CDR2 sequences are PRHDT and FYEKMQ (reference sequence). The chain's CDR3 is CASSYPGHQNTEAFF. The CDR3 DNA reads TGTGCCAGCAGCTACCCGGGACACCAGAACACTGAAGCTTTCTTT. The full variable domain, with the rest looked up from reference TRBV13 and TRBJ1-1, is AAGVIQSPRHLIKEKRETATLKCYPIPRHDTVYWYQQGPGQDPQFLISFYEKMQSDKGSIPDRFSAQQFSDYHSELNMSSLELGDSALYFCASSYPGHQNTEAFFGQGTRLTVV.

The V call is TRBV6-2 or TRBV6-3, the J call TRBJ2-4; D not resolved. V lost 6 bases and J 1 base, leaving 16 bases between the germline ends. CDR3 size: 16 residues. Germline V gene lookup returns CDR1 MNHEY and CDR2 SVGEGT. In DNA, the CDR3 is TGTGCCAGCAGCCTCCCTGCCCTTACCGCCAAAAACATTCAGTACTTC. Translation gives CASSLPALTAKNIQYF.

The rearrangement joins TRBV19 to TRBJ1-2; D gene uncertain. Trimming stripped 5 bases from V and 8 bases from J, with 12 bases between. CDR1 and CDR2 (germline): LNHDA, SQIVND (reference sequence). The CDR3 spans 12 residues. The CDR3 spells CASSAALLGYTF. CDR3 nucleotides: TGTGCCAGTAGTGCCGCCTTACTGGGCTACACCTTC.

CDR3 residues: CASSQWDSSTYEQYF. The DNA for the CDR3 is TGTGCCAGCAGCCAATGGGACTCCTCGACCTACGAGCAGTACTTC. J is TRBJ2-7 and V is TRBV3-1 (or the pseudogene TRBV3-2); D perhaps matches TRBD2 (6 bases). Trimming removed 2 bases from V and 2 bases from J, with 13 bases in between. Germline-derived CDR1 and CDR2 are LGHDT and YNNKEL (reference sequence). The length of the CDR3 is 15 residues.

The CDR3 loop reads CASSLVGTANSPLHF. The CDR3 coding sequence is TGTGCCAGCAGCTTAGTTGGGACAGCTAATTCACCCCTCCACTTT. The chain recombines TRBV7-8 with TRBJ1-6, with TRBD1 matching over 7 bases. CDR3 length: 15 residues. Germline V lookup: CDR1 SGHVS, CDR2 FQNEAQ. Losses at the gene ends were 1 base for V and 6 bases for J; bases not matched to a gene: 3.

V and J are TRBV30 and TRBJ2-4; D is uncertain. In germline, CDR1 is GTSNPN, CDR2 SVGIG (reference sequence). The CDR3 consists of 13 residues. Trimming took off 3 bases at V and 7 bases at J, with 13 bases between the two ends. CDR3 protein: CAWRTPPGNIQYF. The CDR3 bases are TGTGCCTGGAGGACCCCACCGGGTAACATTCAGTACTTC.

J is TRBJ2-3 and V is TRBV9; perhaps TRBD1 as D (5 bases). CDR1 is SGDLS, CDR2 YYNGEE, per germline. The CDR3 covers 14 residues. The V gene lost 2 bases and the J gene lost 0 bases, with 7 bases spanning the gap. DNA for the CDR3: TGTGCCAGCAGCGTCAGGGAAAGCACAGATACGCAGTATTTT. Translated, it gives CASSVRESTDTQYF.